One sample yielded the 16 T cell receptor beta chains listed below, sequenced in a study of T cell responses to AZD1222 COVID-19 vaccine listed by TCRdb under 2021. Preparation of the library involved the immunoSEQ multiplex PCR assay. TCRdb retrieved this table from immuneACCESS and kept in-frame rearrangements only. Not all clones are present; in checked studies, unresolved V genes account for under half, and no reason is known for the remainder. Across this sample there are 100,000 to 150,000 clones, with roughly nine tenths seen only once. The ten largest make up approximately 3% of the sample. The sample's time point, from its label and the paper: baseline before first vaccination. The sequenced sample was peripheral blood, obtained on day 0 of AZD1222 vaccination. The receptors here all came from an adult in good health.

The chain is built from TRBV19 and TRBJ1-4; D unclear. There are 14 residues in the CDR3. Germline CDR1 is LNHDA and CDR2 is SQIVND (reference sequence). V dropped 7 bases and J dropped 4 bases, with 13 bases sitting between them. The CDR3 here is CASKEVVLNEKLFF. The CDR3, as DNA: TGTGCCAGTAAGGAGGTAGTCCTTAATGAAAAACTGTTTTTT.

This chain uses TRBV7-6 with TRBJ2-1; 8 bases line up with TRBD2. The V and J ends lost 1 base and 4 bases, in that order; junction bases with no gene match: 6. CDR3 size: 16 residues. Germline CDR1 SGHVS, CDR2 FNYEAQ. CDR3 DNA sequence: TGTGCCAGCAGCTTAGAAGGGACTAGTCGTTACAATGAGCAGTTCTTC. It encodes CASSLEGTSRYNEQFF.

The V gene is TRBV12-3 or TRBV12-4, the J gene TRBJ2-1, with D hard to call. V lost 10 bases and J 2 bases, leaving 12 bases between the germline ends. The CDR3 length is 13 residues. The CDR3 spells CAINPVTYNEQFF. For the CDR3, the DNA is TGTGCCATCAACCCAGTAACCTACAATGAGCAGTTCTTC.

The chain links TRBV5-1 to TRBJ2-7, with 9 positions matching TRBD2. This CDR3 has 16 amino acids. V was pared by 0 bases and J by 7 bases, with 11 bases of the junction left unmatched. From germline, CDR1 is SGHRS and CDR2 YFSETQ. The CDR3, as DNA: TGCGCCAGCAGCTTGGGGCTTGGCGGGAGGGTCCGGGAGCAGTACTTC. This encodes CASSLGLGGRVREQYF.

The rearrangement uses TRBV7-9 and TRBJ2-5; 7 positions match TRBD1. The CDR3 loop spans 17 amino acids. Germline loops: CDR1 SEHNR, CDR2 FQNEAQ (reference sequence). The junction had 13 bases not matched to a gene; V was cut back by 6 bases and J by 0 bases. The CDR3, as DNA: TGTGCCAGCAGTCGAACCGACAGGGCTTGGTACCAAGAGACCCAGTACTTC. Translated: CASSRTDRAWYQETQYF.

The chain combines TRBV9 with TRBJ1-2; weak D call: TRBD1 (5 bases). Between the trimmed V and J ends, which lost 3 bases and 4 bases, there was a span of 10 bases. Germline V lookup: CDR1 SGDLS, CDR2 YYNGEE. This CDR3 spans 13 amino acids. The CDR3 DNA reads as TGTGCCAGCAGCGGCCACAGGAGCTATGGCTACACCTTC. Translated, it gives CASSGHRSYGYTF.

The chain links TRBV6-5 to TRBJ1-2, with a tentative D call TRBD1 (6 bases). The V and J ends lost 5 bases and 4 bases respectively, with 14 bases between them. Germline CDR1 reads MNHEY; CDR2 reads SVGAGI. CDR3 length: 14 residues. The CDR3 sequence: CASSHPGDTYGYTF. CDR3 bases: TGTGCCAGCAGTCACCCCGGGGACACCTATGGCTACACCTTC.

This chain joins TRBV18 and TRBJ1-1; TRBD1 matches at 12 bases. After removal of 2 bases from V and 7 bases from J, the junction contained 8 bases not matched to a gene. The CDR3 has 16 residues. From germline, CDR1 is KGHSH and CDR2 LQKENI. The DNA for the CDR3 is TGTGCCAGCTCACCAGGGACAGGGGGCCCGGTTGGTGAAGCTTTCTTT. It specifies CASSPGTGGPVGEAFF.

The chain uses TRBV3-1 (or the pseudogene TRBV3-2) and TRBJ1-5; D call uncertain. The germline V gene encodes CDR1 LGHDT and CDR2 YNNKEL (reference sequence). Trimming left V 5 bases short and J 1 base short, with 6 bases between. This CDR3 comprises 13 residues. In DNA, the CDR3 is TGTGCCAGCAGCATCCAAAGCAATCAGCCCCAGCATTTT. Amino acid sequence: CASSIQSNQPQHF.

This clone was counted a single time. The CDR3 DNA reads as TGTGCCAGTAGGCCGGGACAAACGGGAAACACCATATATTTT. This gives the protein CASRPGQTGNTIYF. This chain links TRBV19 with TRBJ1-3; D might be TRBD1 (6 bases). V was trimmed by 6 bases and J by 4 bases, leaving 13 bases between them. Germline V gene lookup returns CDR1 LNHDA and CDR2 SQIVND (reference sequence). The CDR3 consists of 14 residues. Supplemented by reference TRBV19 and TRBJ1-3, the full variable domain reads DGGITQSPKYLFRKEGQNVTLSCEQNLNHDAMYWYRQDPGQGLRLIYYSQIVNDFQKGDIAEGYSVSREKKESFPLTVTSAQKNPTAFYLCASRPGQTGNTIYFGEGSWLTVV.

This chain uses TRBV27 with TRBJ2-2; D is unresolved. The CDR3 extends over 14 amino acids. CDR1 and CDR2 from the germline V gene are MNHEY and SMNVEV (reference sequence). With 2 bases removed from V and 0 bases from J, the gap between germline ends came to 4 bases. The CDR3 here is CASSLTSNTGELFF. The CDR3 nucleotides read TGTGCCAGCAGTTTAACTTCGAACACCGGGGAGCTGTTTTTT.

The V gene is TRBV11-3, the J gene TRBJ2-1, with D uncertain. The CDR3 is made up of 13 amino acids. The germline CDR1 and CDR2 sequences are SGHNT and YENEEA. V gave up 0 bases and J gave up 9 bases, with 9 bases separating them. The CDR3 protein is CASSLETWSEQFF. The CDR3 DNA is TGTGCCAGCAGCTTAGAGACTTGGAGTGAGCAGTTCTTC.

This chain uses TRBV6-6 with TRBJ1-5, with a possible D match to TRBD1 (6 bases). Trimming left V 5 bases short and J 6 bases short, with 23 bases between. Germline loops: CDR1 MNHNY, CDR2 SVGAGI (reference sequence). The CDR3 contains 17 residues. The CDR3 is CASSLIQGLLVSQPQHF. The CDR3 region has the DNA TGTGCCAGCAGTCTTATACAGGGTCTTCTTGTCAGTCAGCCCCAGCATTTT.

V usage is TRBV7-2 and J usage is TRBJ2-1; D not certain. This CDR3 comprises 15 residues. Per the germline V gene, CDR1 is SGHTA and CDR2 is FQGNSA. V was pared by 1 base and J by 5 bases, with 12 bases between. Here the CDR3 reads CASSLEGLADNEQFF. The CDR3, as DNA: TGTGCCAGCAGCTTAGAGGGTTTAGCCGACAATGAGCAGTTCTTC.

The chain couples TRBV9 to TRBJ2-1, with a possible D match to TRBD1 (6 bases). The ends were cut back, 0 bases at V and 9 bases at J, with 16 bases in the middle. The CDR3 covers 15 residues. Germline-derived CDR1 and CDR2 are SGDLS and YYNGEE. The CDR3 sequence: CASSVEVFGGGEQFF. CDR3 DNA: TGTGCCAGCAGCGTAGAGGTATTTGGGGGCGGTGAGCAGTTCTTC.

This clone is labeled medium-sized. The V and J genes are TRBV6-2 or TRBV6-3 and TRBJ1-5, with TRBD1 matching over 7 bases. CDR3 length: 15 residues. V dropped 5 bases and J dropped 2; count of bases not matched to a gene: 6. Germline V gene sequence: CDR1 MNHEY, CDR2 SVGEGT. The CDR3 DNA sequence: TGTGCCAGCAGTCAACCCACAGGGGGCAATCAGCCCCAGCATTTT. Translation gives CASSQPTGGNQPQHF.